A single sample is the source of the 8 T cell receptor beta chains below, sequenced in a study of control samples from healthy donors and cancer patients. Data came from immunoSEQ multiplex PCR; TCRdb stores just in-frame clones and leaves some out. The sample has 100,000 to 150,000 clones, roughly 90% seen once. The sequenced sample was blood. These receptors all come from a man between 18 and 29 years old in good health.

This clone was counted a single time. The V call is TRBV19, the J call TRBJ1-5; no clear D gene. Deletions cut 4 bases from V and 7 bases from J, with 11 bases between. Germline V gene data show CDR1 as LNHDA and CDR2 as SQIVND (reference sequence). CDR3 length: 13 amino acids. The CDR3 is CASSTAPGQPQHF. The CDR3 nucleotides are TGTGCCAGTAGTACCGCCCCTGGGCAGCCCCAGCATTTT.

The gene calls are TRBV7-8 and TRBJ2-4, with 10 bases aligning to TRBD2. The CDR3 has 16 amino acids. Germline V gene sequence: CDR1 SGHVS, CDR2 FQNEAQ. V trimming: 5 bases; J trimming: 3 bases; junction bases outside the gene matches: 7. CDR3 loop: CASSISGGYDKNIQYF. CDR3 DNA: TGTGCCAGCAGCATTAGCGGGGGGTATGACAAAAACATTCAGTACTTC. The variable domain in full, completed from reference TRBV7-8 and TRBJ2-4, reads GAGVSQSPRYKVAKRGQDVALRCDPISGHVSLFWYQQALGQGPEFLTYFQNEAQLDKSGLPSDRFFAERPEGSVSTLKIQRTQQEDSAVYLCASSISGGYDKNIQYFGAGTRLSVL.

V gene TRBV9 combines with J gene TRBJ2-3; a possible D gene is TRBD2 (6 bases). Trimming shortened V by 2 bases and J by 2 bases, and 15 bases separated the two germline ends. The CDR3 is 16 amino acids. Germline CDR1 and CDR2: SGDLS and YYNGEE. CDR3 nucleotide sequence: TGTGCCAGCAGCGTGGGTAGCGGACTGACCACAGATACGCAGTATTTT. Its translation is CASSVGSGLTTDTQYF.

The genes are TRBV14 and TRBJ1-6; no reliable D call. The V gene's germline CDR1 is SGHDN and CDR2 FVKESK. With 1 base removed from V and 1 base from J, the gap between germline ends came to 5 bases. The CDR3 sequence is 15 residues long. In DNA form, the CDR3 reads TGTGCCAGCAGCCAAGGGTATTCCTATAATTCACCCCTCCACTTT. It codes for CASSQGYSYNSPLHF.

Details on this clone: Other DNA sequences in this specimen translate into the identical CDR3. V gene TRBV7-9 combines with J gene TRBJ1-5, with D possibly TRBD1 on 6 matching bases. V was cut by 4 bases and J by 6 bases, with 7 bases left in between. Germline lookup yields CDR1 SEHNR and CDR2 FQNEAQ (reference sequence). The CDR3 is made up of 12 amino acids. This CDR3 is CASSSQGQPQHF. The CDR3 nucleotides are TGTGCCAGCAGCTCACAGGGTCAGCCCCAGCATTTT.

The chain employs TRBV24-1 and TRBJ1-1, with no clear D. The length of the CDR3 is 12 residues. In germline, CDR1 is KGHDR, CDR2 SFDVKD. V was pared by 5 bases and J by 7 bases, with 10 bases between. The CDR3 nucleotides are TGTGCCACCAGTGCGTCCGGGGTTGAAGCTTTCTTT. It yields the protein CATSASGVEAFF.

V gene TRBV18 combines with J gene TRBJ1-4; the D is unclear. This CDR3 is 14 amino acids long. The V gene's germline CDR1 is KGHSH and CDR2 LQKENI. Trimming took 1 base from V and 8 from J, leaving 11 bases between them. The DNA of the CDR3 is TGTGCCAGCTCACCACAGGCCGGCCCGGAAAAACTGTTTTTT. It is translated as CASSPQAGPEKLFF. Combining the CDR3 with reference TRBV18 and TRBJ1-4 gives the whole variable domain NAGVMQNPRHLVRRRGQEARLRCSPMKGHSHVYWYRQLPEEGLKFMVYLQKENIIDESGMPKERFSAEFPKEGPSILRIQQVVRGDSAAYFCASSPQAGPEKLFFGSGTQLSVL.

This clone was picked up a small number of times. The rearrangement links TRBV28 to TRBJ1-2; perhaps TRBD1 as D (6 bases). V was shortened by 5 bases and J by 2 bases, with 12 bases between the two germline ends. Germline V CDR1 and CDR2: MDHEN, SYDVKM. The CDR3 length is 14 residues. The CDR3 DNA is TGTGCCAGCAGTGCTCCACAGGGAAACTATGGCTACACCTTC. Amino acids: CASSAPQGNYGYTF.